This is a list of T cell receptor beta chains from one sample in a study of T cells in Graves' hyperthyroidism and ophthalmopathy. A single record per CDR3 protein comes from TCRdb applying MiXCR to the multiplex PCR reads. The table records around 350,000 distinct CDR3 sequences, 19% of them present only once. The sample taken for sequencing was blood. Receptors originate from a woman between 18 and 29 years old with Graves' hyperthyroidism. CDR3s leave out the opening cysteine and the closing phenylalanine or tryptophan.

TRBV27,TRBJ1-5,ASSPRRPGNQPQH
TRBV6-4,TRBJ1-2,ASENVAGGGDSYGYT
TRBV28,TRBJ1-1,ASRSGERTEAF
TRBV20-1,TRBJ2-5,SASKEETQY
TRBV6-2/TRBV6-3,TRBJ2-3,ASTSGGEADTQY
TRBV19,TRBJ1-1,ASSGGPALYPNTEAF
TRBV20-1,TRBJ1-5,SARAGPGTGATKAQH
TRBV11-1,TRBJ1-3,ASSWRPQEGKSSGNTIY
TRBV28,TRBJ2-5,ASSPGWSQETQY
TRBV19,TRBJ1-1,ASRVTGGNTEAF
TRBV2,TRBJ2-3,ASSEARGIDTQY
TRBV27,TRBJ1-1,ASRRHGDHTEAF
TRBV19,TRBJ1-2,ASSIFGTATNYGYT
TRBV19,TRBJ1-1,ASRGGAVNTEAF
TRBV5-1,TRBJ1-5,ASSPTDGNQPQH
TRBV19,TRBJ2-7,VCSIAWVGATYEQY
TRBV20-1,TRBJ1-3,SASQQAFADTIY
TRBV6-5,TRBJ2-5,ASSPTGPETQY
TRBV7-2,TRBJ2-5,ASSRKRGQETQY
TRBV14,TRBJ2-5,ASSLGSILSPGTWTQY
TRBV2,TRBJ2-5,ASKPRGQGLGETQY
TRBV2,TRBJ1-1,ASSAGFVTEAF
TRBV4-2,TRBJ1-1,ASSEGVEDTEAF
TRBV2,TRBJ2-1,ASPPRAGVDNEQF
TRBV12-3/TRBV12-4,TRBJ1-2,ASSLDRGDGYT
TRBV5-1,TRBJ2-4,ASSLGGAHLDIQY
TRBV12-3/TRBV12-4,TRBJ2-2,AGSRATTGELF
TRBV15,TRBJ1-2,ATSKAPGGANGYT
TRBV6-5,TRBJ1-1,ASSSPGHLHTEAF
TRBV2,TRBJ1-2,ASSSTRTGLGYT
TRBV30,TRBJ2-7,AWREGGLPHEQY
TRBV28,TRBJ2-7,ASRPTSGGSYEQY
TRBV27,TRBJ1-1,ASSNAYNTEAF
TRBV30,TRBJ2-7,AWSWDKADEQY
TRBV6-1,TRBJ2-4,ASSPHQNIQY
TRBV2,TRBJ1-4,ASSSGTAEKLF
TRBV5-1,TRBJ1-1,ASSWDSQNTEAF
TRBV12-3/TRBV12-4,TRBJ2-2,ASSTGLAVTGELF
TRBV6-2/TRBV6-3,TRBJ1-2,ASRDAGGLSYGYT
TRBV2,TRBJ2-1,ASSSDRRNEQF
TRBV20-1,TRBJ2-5,SAKDRGRQETQY
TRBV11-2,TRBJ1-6,ASSQEESPLH